The entry below describes one T cell receptor beta chain. Its target antigen remains unknown. This record comes from a study of CXCR3-negative and CXCR3-positive naive CD8 T cells (dated by TCRdb to 2018 to 2020). With regard to the full study: In total, some 140 million TRB reads were obtained, which works out to roughly 1.5 +/- 0.3 million reads per library. Diversity and physicochemical repertoire analyses were performed on about a dozen donors pooled from two independent experiments. TRBV-TRBJ cluster analysis included naive subsets from about 5 donors and memory cells from 3 donors.

The investigation overall reported the following: Because surface CD5, which is linked to self-reactivity in mice, was comparable between the naive subsets, TCR interaction strength was also inferred from TRB CDR3 physicochemical properties. Within the same donor, TRBV-TRBJ usage looked similar between naive CXCR3-negative and CXCR3-positive cells, but memory cells had distinct patterns. Both naive subsets had comparably high repertoire diversity, while memory CD8+ T cells had much lower repertoire diversity. TRB CDR3s from CXCR3-positive naive cells showed higher hydrophobicity (lower Kidera factor 4), lower energy, and higher strength and volume indices than CXCR3-negative naive cells. CXCR3 expression partially decreased after cryopreservation, so most assays used freshly isolated PBMCs.

For each CD8+ T cell subset, flow sorting was done in triplicate, and about 300,000 cells per subset went directly into RLT lysis buffer. To keep memory contaminants out, a stringent definition of naive CD8+ T cells was applied: CD45RO-CCR7+CD27+CD95-. Peripheral blood mononuclear cells were isolated from buffy coats by standard density gradient centrifugation. A FACSAria III was used to flow-sort naive CXCR3-negative and CXCR3-positive CD8+ T cells. An RNeasy Mini Kit was used to extract total RNA from the sorted cells. From its cysteine to its phenylalanine, the CDR3 spans 17 amino acids. DNA is not recorded here. Per the germline V gene, MNHEY is the CDR1 and SVGEGT is the CDR2. The sequencer was a NextSeq 550. The Human TCR Profiling Kit (MiLaboratory) was used to prepare UMI-labeled 5' RACE TRB cDNA libraries. The full amount of extracted RNA was used for cDNA synthesis, and the full amount of resulting cDNA was used for PCR amplification. Libraries were prepared in parallel using an identical number of PCR cycles. As for the authors' bioinformatics: MIGEC and MiXCR extracted about 48,000 +/- 9,800 unique UMI-labeled TRB cDNA molecules per library, requiring at least two reads per UMI. On average, each library contained approximately 40,000 +/- 10,000 functional in-frame TRB CDR3 nucleotide clonotypes without stop codons. After each sample was downsampled to 5000 UMI-labeled TRB molecules, VDJtools was used to calculate diversity metrics such as normalized Shannon-Wiener and Chao1. For the central five CDR3 residues, VDJtools calculated physicochemical properties weighted by clonotype size, namely interaction energy, strength, volume and Kidera factor 4. After reprocessing by TCRdb, each CDR3 protein sequence is one entry, and no DNA is given. The V and J calls and clone size come from TCRdb's table, not from the authors' own analysis. The sample's own table lists 50,000 to 65,000 distinct CDR3 sequences. The ten biggest clones cover about 1.6% of the sample.

The specimen sequenced was naive CXCR3- CD8+ T cells from blood. The cell subset or site label here, explained by the study, means: CD45RO-CCR7+CD27+CD95- naive CD8+ T cells lacking CXCR3 (TNR3-). This clonotype originated in a human donor in good health. Some clones in this sample may be carry-over from other donors' samples. The V and J segments used are TRBV6-2 or TRBV6-3 and TRBJ1-1; TCRdb's assignment of TRBD1 cannot be checked, as there is no DNA. The CDR3 here reads CASSYTPKTGQNTEAFF.